The subject of this entry is one T cell receptor (beta chain). Its antigen remains unidentified. This CDR3 spans 14 amino acids. The trim removed 3 bases at V and 10 bases at J, leaving 10 bases unmatched. Germline CDR1 is MNHNY and CDR2 is SVGAGI (reference sequence). These data originate in a study of T cells in Graves' hyperthyroidism and ophthalmopathy. Study at large: Prior to any treatment, at the point of initial diagnosis, peripheral blood was collected.

The PBMCs were sourced from fresh peripheral blood (about 10 ml). Study conclusions and caveats: In validation, the model predicted ophthalmopathy. These predictions came a median roughly seven months before onset. The blood repertoire included most of the expanded thyroid clonotypes above 0.001.

TCR beta CDR3 regions were amplified from RNA transcripts. RT-PCR in the first round (using the HTBI primer set) targeted the TCR CDR3. Using its own MiXCR run on the multiplex PCR reads, TCRdb lists one record per CDR3 protein. The table shows hundreds of thousands of distinct CDR3 sequences, with about 14% occurring only once. The specimen sequenced was blood. This sequence originates from a woman in her forties or fifties with Graves' ophthalmopathy. The genes are TRBV6-6 and TRBJ1-1; 8 positions agree with TRBD1. CDR3 nucleotide sequence: TGTGCCAGCAGTTATTCCACAGGGGGTGGGGGAGCTTTCTTT. The encoded protein is CASSYSTGGGGAFF.